The clone carrying this TCR beta chain was seen ten or more times. This specimen belongs to a study of blood T cells in healthy people across ages. V lost 8 bases and J lost 8, with 18 bases in between. This CDR3 has 14 residues. The second PCR ran about 6 to 11 cycles with a sample-barcoded 5' primer and J-beta primers. One entry per CDR3 protein results from TCRdb running MiXCR on the 5' RACE reads. The sample includes approximately 700,000 distinct CDR3 sequences, around 32% of them seen just once. Sequenced: blood. This sequence was found in an elderly woman in good health. V and J are TRBV12-3 or TRBV12-4 and TRBJ1-4, with D perhaps TRBD1 (5 bases). CDR3 region: CASGRRDGGEKLFF. The CDR3 DNA is TGTGCCAGCGGTCGACGGGACGGAGGAGAAAAACTGTTTTTT.